These T cell receptor beta chains were read from a single sample in a study of beta chain features in type 1 diabetes. Profiling relied on immunoSEQ multiplex PCR, and the TCRdb table lists in-frame clones only, not all of them. The sample consists of roughly 100,000 clones, 28% of them appearing once. The sequenced sample consisted of central memory CD4+ T cells from blood. The receptors derive from a woman under 30 with type 1 diabetes. CDR3s include the opening cysteine and the closing phenylalanine or tryptophan. Fields, in order: CDR3 protein, CDR3 DNA, D gene, clone size, J gene, V gene, CDR3 length. The D gene is left open where the match is weak. For some rows the clone size is stated as once, few or many, or as a class when expanded; others skip it.

cdr3_aa: CASRSIGQGIQPQHF; cdr3_nt: TGTGCCAGCAGATCTATCGGACAGGGGATCCAGCCCCAGCATTTT; d_call: TRBD1; clone_size: .; j_call: TRBJ1-5; v_call: TRBV28; cdr3_length: 15
cdr3_aa: CASSPAPPSGSSYNEQFF; cdr3_nt: TGTGCCAGCTCACCAGCCCCCCCCAGCGGGAGTTCCTACAATGAGCAGTTCTTC; d_call: TRBD2; clone_size: once; j_call: TRBJ2-1; v_call: TRBV18; cdr3_length: 18
cdr3_aa: CASIAGGAKNIQYF; cdr3_nt: TGTGCCAGCATAGCAGGGGGGGCCAAAAACATTCAGTACTTC; d_call: .; clone_size: few; j_call: TRBJ2-4; v_call: TRBV28; cdr3_length: 14
cdr3_aa: CAWSRGGTQPQHF; cdr3_nt: TGTGCCTGGAGTAGGGGGGGTACTCAGCCCCAGCATTTT; d_call: .; clone_size: few; j_call: TRBJ1-5; v_call: TRBV30; cdr3_length: 13
cdr3_aa: CSVAAASYNEQFF; cdr3_nt: TGCAGCGTTGCAGCGGCCTCCTACAATGAGCAGTTCTTC; d_call: .; clone_size: few; j_call: TRBJ2-1; v_call: TRBV29-1; cdr3_length: 13
cdr3_aa: CSVEEFGLAGGPSTDTQYF; cdr3_nt: TGCAGCGTTGAAGAATTCGGGCTAGCGGGAGGGCCTAGCACAGATACGCAGTATTTT; d_call: TRBD2; clone_size: .; j_call: TRBJ2-3; v_call: TRBV29-1; cdr3_length: 19
cdr3_aa: CASSLGLAGEAADTQYF; cdr3_nt: TGTGCCAGCAGCCTCGGACTAGCGGGAGAAGCGGCGGATACGCAGTATTTT; d_call: TRBD2; clone_size: once; j_call: TRBJ2-3; v_call: TRBV11-3; cdr3_length: 17
cdr3_aa: CATSRGLAGGWDEQYF; cdr3_nt: TGTGCCACCAGCCGAGGACTAGCGGGAGGGTGGGACGAGCAGTACTTC; d_call: TRBD2; clone_size: .; j_call: TRBJ2-7; v_call: TRBV15; cdr3_length: 16
cdr3_aa: CASMALTSGDYNEQFF; cdr3_nt: TGTGCCAGTATGGCTCTAACTAGCGGGGACTACAATGAGCAGTTCTTC; d_call: TRBD2; clone_size: .; j_call: TRBJ2-1; v_call: TRBV19; cdr3_length: 16
cdr3_aa: CASSLGQGGGTDTQYF; cdr3_nt: TGCGCCAGCAGCCTTGGACAGGGAGGGGGCACAGATACGCAGTATTTT; d_call: .; clone_size: few; j_call: TRBJ2-3; v_call: TRBV4-3; cdr3_length: 16
cdr3_aa: CASRSGQGLGEQFF; cdr3_nt: TGTGCCAGCAGGTCGGGACAGGGGTTAGGTGAGCAGTTCTTC; d_call: TRBD1; clone_size: .; j_call: TRBJ2-1; v_call: TRBV7-9; cdr3_length: 14
cdr3_aa: CASSLGTASYEQYF; cdr3_nt: TGTGCCAGCAGCTTAGGGACAGCATCCTACGAGCAGTACTTC; d_call: .; clone_size: .; j_call: TRBJ2-7; v_call: TRBV7-9; cdr3_length: 14
cdr3_aa: CASSLRANTGELFF; cdr3_nt: TGTGCCAGCAGCTTGAGAGCGAACACCGGGGAGCTGTTTTTT; d_call: .; clone_size: .; j_call: TRBJ2-2; v_call: TRBV7-8; cdr3_length: 14
cdr3_aa: CASSYGNRADGYTF; cdr3_nt: TGTGCCAGCAGTTACGGAAACAGGGCGGATGGCTACACCTTC; d_call: .; clone_size: .; j_call: TRBJ1-2; v_call: TRBV6-6; cdr3_length: 14
cdr3_aa: CASSRPTGEYGYTF; cdr3_nt: TGTGCCAGCAGCCGTCCGACAGGGGAATATGGCTACACCTTC; d_call: TRBD1; clone_size: .; j_call: TRBJ1-2; v_call: TRBV13; cdr3_length: 14
cdr3_aa: CASSARTGSSNQPQHF; cdr3_nt: TGTGCCAGCAGTGCCCGGACAGGGAGTAGCAATCAGCCCCAGCATTTT; d_call: TRBD1; clone_size: many; j_call: TRBJ1-5; v_call: TRBV2; cdr3_length: 16
cdr3_aa: CASRPNRDTEAFF; cdr3_nt: TGTGCCAGCAGGCCGAACCGGGACACTGAAGCTTTCTTT; d_call: .; clone_size: .; j_call: TRBJ1-1; v_call: TRBV2; cdr3_length: 13
cdr3_aa: CSVEDRAGGPDTQYF; cdr3_nt: TGCAGCGTTGAAGATCGCGCGGGAGGGCCTGATACGCAGTATTTT; d_call: TRBD2; clone_size: .; j_call: TRBJ2-3; v_call: TRBV29-1; cdr3_length: 15
cdr3_aa: CASSREETQYF; cdr3_nt: TGTGCCAGCAGCCGGGAAGAGACGCAGTATTTT; d_call: .; clone_size: .; j_call: TRBJ2-3; v_call: TRBV2; cdr3_length: 11
cdr3_aa: CASSPLTSGNDNEQFF; cdr3_nt: TGTGCCAGCAGCCCCCTAACTAGCGGGAACGATAATGAGCAGTTCTTC; d_call: TRBD2; clone_size: few; j_call: TRBJ2-1; v_call: TRBV5-6; cdr3_length: 16
cdr3_aa: CASSPGLAGDLTYEQYF; cdr3_nt: TGTGCCAGCAGCCCAGGTTTAGCGGGAGACCTAACCTACGAGCAGTACTTC; d_call: TRBD2; clone_size: few; j_call: TRBJ2-7; v_call: TRBV7-8; cdr3_length: 17
cdr3_aa: CASRRNSGGGADTQYF; cdr3_nt: TGTGCCAGTAGACGCAACAGCGGCGGGGGGGCAGATACGCAGTATTTT; d_call: TRBD2; clone_size: many; j_call: TRBJ2-3; v_call: TRBV19; cdr3_length: 16
cdr3_aa: CASSLGDSVYNEQFF; cdr3_nt: TGCGCCAGCAGCCTTGGGGACTCTGTCTACAATGAGCAGTTCTTC; d_call: .; clone_size: few; j_call: TRBJ2-1; v_call: TRBV5-1; cdr3_length: 15
cdr3_aa: CASSPRLAGSTDTQYF; cdr3_nt: TGTGCCAGCAGCCCCAGACTAGCGGGAAGCACAGATACGCAGTATTTT; d_call: TRBD2; clone_size: .; j_call: TRBJ2-3; v_call: TRBV5-4; cdr3_length: 16
cdr3_aa: CASSRNLGQGNEQFF; cdr3_nt: TGTGCCAGCAGCCGAAATTTAGGACAGGGGAATGAGCAGTTCTTC; d_call: TRBD1; clone_size: .; j_call: TRBJ2-1; v_call: TRBV7-8; cdr3_length: 15
cdr3_aa: CASSYRQGAKPQHF; cdr3_nt: TGTGCCAGCAGCTATAGACAGGGGGCAAAGCCCCAGCATTTT; d_call: TRBD1; clone_size: .; j_call: TRBJ1-5; v_call: TRBV5-6; cdr3_length: 14
cdr3_aa: CAWSPHPGAYGYTF; cdr3_nt: TGTGCCTGGAGTCCCCACCCGGGAGCCTATGGCTACACCTTC; d_call: .; clone_size: few; j_call: TRBJ1-2; v_call: TRBV30; cdr3_length: 14
cdr3_aa: CASSGNSGSQETQYF; cdr3_nt: TGTGCCAGCAGTGGAAATAGCGGCTCTCAAGAGACCCAGTACTTC; d_call: .; clone_size: .; j_call: TRBJ2-5; v_call: TRBV2; cdr3_length: 15
cdr3_aa: CASSMGQANQPQHF; cdr3_nt: TGTGCCAGTAGTATGGGACAGGCTAATCAGCCCCAGCATTTT; d_call: TRBD1; clone_size: .; j_call: TRBJ1-5; v_call: TRBV19; cdr3_length: 14
cdr3_aa: CASSISGVNTGELFF; cdr3_nt: TGCGCCAGCAGCATAAGCGGGGTGAACACCGGGGAGCTGTTTTTT; d_call: TRBD2; clone_size: .; j_call: TRBJ2-2; v_call: TRBV5-1; cdr3_length: 15
cdr3_aa: CASSGRDRIQYF; cdr3_nt: TGTGCCAGCAGCGGCCGGGACAGAATTCAGTACTTC; d_call: TRBD1; clone_size: few; j_call: TRBJ2-4; v_call: TRBV7-2; cdr3_length: 12
cdr3_aa: CASSRGTGGEETQYF; cdr3_nt: TGTGCCAGCTCAAGAGGGACAGGGGGCGAAGAGACCCAGTACTTC; d_call: TRBD1; clone_size: .; j_call: TRBJ2-5; v_call: TRBV18; cdr3_length: 15
cdr3_aa: CASSAGDQETQYF; cdr3_nt: TGTGCCAGCAGTGCAGGGGACCAAGAGACCCAGTACTTC; d_call: .; clone_size: .; j_call: TRBJ2-5; v_call: TRBV7-2; cdr3_length: 13
cdr3_aa: CASSQALDRNYGYTF; cdr3_nt: TGCGCCAGCAGCCAAGCTTTGGACAGAAACTATGGCTACACCTTC; d_call: .; clone_size: few; j_call: TRBJ1-2; v_call: TRBV4-1; cdr3_length: 15
cdr3_aa: CASSLVGGGISNQPQHF; cdr3_nt: TGTGCCAGCAGTTTGGTAGGGGGTGGGATTAGCAATCAGCCCCAGCATTTT; d_call: .; clone_size: .; j_call: TRBJ1-5; v_call: TRBV28; cdr3_length: 17
cdr3_aa: CASSLAQGSYNSPLHF; cdr3_nt: TGTGCCAGCAGCTTAGCGCAGGGGTCCTATAATTCACCCCTCCACTTT; d_call: .; clone_size: .; j_call: TRBJ1-6; v_call: TRBV7-2; cdr3_length: 16
cdr3_aa: CASSSQRDSNEQFF; cdr3_nt: TGTGCCAGTAGTTCCCAAAGGGACAGCAATGAGCAGTTCTTC; d_call: TRBD1; clone_size: few; j_call: TRBJ2-1; v_call: TRBV19; cdr3_length: 14
cdr3_aa: CASRQGANPEAFF; cdr3_nt: TGTGCCAGCAGACAGGGGGCGAACCCTGAAGCTTTCTTT; d_call: TRBD1; clone_size: .; j_call: TRBJ1-1; v_call: TRBV25-1; cdr3_length: 13
cdr3_aa: CASSVSQMNTGELFF; cdr3_nt: TGTGCCAGCAGTGTATCACAGATGAACACCGGGGAGCTGTTTTTT; d_call: .; clone_size: .; j_call: TRBJ2-2; v_call: TRBV2; cdr3_length: 15
cdr3_aa: CASSRGQVNNEQFF; cdr3_nt: TGCGCCAGCAGCAGGGGACAGGTCAACAATGAGCAGTTCTTC; d_call: TRBD1; clone_size: .; j_call: TRBJ2-1; v_call: TRBV5-1; cdr3_length: 14
cdr3_aa: CAWTVGREQTDTQYF; cdr3_nt: TGTGCCTGGACAGTGGGGCGGGAGCAGACAGATACGCAGTATTTT; d_call: TRBD2; clone_size: .; j_call: TRBJ2-3; v_call: TRBV30; cdr3_length: 15
cdr3_aa: CASSLSAGGAETQYF; cdr3_nt: TGCGCCAGCAGCTTGTCAGCGGGAGGTGCAGAGACCCAGTACTTC; d_call: TRBD2; clone_size: few; j_call: TRBJ2-5; v_call: TRBV5-1; cdr3_length: 15
cdr3_aa: CASSPLIAGQGAPGANVLTF; cdr3_nt: TGTGCCAGCAGCCCTCTCATCGCGGGACAGGGGGCCCCTGGGGCCAACGTCCTGACTTTC; d_call: TRBD1; clone_size: few; j_call: TRBJ2-6; v_call: TRBV5-4; cdr3_length: 20
cdr3_aa: CASSDGGSLYEQYF; cdr3_nt: TGTGCCAGCAGTGACGGCGGGAGTCTCTACGAGCAGTACTTC; d_call: TRBD2; clone_size: few; j_call: TRBJ2-7; v_call: TRBV6-1; cdr3_length: 14
cdr3_aa: CASSPSRELEQFF; cdr3_nt: TGTGCCAGCTCACCATCGCGGGAGCTTGAGCAGTTCTTC; d_call: TRBD2; clone_size: few; j_call: TRBJ2-1; v_call: TRBV18; cdr3_length: 13
cdr3_aa: CATYLAGGGGELFF; cdr3_nt: TGTGCCACCTACCTAGCGGGAGGTGGCGGGGAGCTGTTTTTT; d_call: TRBD2; clone_size: .; j_call: TRBJ2-2; v_call: TRBV11-2; cdr3_length: 14
cdr3_aa: CASSLAQNGVREQFF; cdr3_nt: TGTGCCAGCAGCTTGGCCCAGAACGGGGTTCGGGAGCAGTTCTTC; d_call: .; clone_size: .; j_call: TRBJ2-1; v_call: TRBV5-8; cdr3_length: 15